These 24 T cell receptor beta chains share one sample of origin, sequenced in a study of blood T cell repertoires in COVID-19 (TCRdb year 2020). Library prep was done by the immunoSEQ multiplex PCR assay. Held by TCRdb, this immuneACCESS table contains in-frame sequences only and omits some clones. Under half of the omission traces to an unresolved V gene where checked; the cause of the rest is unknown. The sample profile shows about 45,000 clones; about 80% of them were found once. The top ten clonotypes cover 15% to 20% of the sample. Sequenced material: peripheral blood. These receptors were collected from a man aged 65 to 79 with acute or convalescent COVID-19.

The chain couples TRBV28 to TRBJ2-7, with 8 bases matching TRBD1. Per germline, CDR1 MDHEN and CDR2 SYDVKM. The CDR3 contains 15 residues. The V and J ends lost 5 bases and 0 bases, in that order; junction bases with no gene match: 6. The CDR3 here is CASSPSDRGSYEQYF. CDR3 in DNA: TGTGCCAGCAGTCCCTCTGACAGGGGCTCCTACGAGCAGTACTTC. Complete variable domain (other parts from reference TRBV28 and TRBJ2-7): DVKVTQSSRYLVKRTGEKVFLECVQDMDHENMFWYRQDPGLGLRLIYFSYDVKMKEKGDIPEGYSVSREKKERFSLILESASTNQTSMYLCASSPSDRGSYEQYFGPGTRLTVT.

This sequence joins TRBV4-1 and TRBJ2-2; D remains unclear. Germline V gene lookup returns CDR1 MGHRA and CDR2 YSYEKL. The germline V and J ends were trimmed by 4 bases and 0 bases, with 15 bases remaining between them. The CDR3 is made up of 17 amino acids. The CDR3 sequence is CASSLYSPGSNTGELFF. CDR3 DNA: TGCGCCAGCAGCCTCTACTCCCCCGGGTCGAACACCGGGGAGCTGTTTTTT.

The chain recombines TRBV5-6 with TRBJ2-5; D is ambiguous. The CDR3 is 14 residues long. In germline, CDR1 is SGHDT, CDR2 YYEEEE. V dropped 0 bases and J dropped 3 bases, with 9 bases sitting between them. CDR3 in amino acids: CASSLAHSKETQYF. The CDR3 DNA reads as TGTGCCAGCAGCTTGGCTCACAGCAAAGAGACCCAGTACTTC.

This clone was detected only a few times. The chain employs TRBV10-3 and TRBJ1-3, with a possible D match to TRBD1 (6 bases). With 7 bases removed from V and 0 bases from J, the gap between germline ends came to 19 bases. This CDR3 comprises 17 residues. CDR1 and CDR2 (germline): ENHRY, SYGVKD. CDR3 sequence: CAIKRQVSLFSGNTIYF. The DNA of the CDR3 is TGTGCCATCAAGAGACAGGTCTCCCTCTTCTCTGGAAACACCATATATTTT.

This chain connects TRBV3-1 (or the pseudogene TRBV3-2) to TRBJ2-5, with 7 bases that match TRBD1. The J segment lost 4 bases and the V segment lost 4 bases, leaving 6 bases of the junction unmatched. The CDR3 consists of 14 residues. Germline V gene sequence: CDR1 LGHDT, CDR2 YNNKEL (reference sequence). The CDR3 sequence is CASSLNRDRETQYF. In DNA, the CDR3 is TGTGCCAGCAGCCTAAACCGGGACAGAGAGACCCAGTACTTC.

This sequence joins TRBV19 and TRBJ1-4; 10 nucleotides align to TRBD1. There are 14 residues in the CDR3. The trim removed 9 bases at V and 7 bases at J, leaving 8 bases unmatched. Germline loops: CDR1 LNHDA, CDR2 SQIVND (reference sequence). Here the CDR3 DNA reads TGTGCCAGCTCCCGACAGGGGGCCGGTGAAAAACTGTTTTTT. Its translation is CASSRQGAGEKLFF.

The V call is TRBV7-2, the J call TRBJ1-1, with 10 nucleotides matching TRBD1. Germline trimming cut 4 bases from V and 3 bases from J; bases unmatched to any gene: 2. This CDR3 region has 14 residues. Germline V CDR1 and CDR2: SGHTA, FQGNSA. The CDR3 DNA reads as TGTGCCAGCAGCTCGACAGGGGGCCACACTGAAGCTTTCTTT. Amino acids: CASSSTGGHTEAFF.

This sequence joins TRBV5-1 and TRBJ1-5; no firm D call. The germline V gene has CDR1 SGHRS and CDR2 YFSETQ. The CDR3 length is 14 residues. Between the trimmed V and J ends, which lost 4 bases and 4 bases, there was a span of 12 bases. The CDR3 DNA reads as TGCGCCAGCAGCCCCTCCGGGTCTAATCAGCCCCAGCATTTT. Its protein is CASSPSGSNQPQHF.

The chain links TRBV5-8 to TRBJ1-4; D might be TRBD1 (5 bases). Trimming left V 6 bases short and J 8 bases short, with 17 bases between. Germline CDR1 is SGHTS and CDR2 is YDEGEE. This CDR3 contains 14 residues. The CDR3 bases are TGTGCCAGCACGATTGGTTGGGGCTACGAAAAACTGTTTTTT. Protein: CASTIGWGYEKLFF.

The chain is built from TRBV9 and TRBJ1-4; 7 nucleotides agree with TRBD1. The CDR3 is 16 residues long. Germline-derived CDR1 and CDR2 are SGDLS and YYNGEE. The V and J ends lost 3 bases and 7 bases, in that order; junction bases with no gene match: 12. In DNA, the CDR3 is TGTGCCAGCAGCGACAATGACAGGGTAAATCCTGAAAAACTGTTTTTT. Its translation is CASSDNDRVNPEKLFF.

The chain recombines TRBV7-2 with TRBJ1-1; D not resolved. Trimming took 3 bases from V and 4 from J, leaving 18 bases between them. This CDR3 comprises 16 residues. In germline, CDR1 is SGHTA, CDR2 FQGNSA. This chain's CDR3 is CASSLPPTGRVTEAFF. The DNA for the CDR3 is TGTGCCAGCAGCTTGCCCCCCACGGGAAGGGTCACTGAAGCTTTCTTT.

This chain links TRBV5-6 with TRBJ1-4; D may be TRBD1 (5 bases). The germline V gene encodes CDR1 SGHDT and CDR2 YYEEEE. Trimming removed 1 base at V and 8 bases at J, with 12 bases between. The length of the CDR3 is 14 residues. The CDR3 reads CASSLRGGKEKLFF. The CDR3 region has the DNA TGTGCCAGCAGCTTGCGGGGGGGAAAGGAAAAACTGTTTTTT.

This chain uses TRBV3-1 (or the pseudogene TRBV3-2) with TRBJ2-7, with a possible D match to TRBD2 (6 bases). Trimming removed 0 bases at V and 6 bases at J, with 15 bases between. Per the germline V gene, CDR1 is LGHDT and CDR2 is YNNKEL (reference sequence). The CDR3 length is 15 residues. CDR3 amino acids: CASSQEGTGVFEQYF. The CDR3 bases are TGTGCCAGCAGCCAAGAGGGGACGGGGGTGTTCGAGCAGTACTTC.

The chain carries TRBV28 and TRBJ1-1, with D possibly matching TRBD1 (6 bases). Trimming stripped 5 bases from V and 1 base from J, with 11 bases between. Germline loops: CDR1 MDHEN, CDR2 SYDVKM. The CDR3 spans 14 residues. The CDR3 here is CASSIIQGNTEAFF. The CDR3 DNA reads TGTGCCAGCAGTATCATACAGGGGAACACTGAAGCTTTCTTT.

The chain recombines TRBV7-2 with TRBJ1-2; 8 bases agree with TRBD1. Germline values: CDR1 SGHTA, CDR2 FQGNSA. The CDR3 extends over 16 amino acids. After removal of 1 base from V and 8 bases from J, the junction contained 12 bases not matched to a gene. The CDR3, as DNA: TGTGCCAGCAGCTTAGGAGGGGCAGGGGGCGCGAAGGGCTACACCTTC. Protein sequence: CASSLGGAGGAKGYTF.

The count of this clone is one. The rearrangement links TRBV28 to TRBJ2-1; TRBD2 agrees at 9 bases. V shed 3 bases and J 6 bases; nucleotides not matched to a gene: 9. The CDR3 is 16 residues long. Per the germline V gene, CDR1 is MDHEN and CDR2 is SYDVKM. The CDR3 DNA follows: TGTGCCAGCAGTTTTAGAGTGCGGGGGGGAGTCAATGAGCAGTTCTTC. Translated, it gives CASSFRVRGGVNEQFF.

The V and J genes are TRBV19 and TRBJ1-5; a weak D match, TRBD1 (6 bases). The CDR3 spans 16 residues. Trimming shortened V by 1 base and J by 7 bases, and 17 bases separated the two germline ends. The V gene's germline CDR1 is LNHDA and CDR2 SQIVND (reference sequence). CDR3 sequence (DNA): TGTGCCAGTAGTATAGTGGAAAACAGGGCACGACAGCCCCAGCATTTT. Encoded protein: CASSIVENRARQPQHF.

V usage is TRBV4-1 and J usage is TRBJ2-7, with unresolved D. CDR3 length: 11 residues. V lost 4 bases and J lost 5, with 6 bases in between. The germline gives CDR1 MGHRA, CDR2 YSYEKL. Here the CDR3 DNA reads TGCGCCAGCAGCCGGCATGACGAGCAGTACTTC. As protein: CASSRHDEQYF.

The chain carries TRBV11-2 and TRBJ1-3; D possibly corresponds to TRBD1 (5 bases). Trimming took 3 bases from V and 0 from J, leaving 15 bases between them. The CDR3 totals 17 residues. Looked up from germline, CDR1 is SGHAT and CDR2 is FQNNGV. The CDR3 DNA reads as TGTGCCAGCAGCTTCATACAGGCGACCCTCTCTGGAAACACCATATATTTT. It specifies CASSFIQATLSGNTIYF.

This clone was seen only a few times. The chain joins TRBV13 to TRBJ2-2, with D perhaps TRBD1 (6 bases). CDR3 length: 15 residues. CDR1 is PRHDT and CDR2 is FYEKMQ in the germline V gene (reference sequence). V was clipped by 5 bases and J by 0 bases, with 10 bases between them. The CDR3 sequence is CASSLGTTNTGELFF. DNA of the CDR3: TGTGCCAGCAGCCTCGGGACAACGAACACCGGGGAGCTGTTTTTT.

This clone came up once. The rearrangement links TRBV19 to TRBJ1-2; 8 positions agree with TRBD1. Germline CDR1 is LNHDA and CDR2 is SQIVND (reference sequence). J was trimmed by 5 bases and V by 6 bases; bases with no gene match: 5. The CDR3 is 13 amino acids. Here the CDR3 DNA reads TGTGCCAGTAGAATCCGGACAGGGTATGGCTACACCTTC. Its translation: CASRIRTGYGYTF.

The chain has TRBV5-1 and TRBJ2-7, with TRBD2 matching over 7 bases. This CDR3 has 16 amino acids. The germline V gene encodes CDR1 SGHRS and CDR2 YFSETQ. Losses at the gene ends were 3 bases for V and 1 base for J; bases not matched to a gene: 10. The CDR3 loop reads CASSSPGGGGSYEQYF. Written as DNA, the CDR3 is TGCGCCAGCAGCTCACCTGGGGGGGGAGGATCCTACGAGCAGTACTTC. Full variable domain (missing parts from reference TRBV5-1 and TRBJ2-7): KAGVTQTPRYLIKTRGQQVTLSCSPISGHRSVSWYQQTPGQGLQFLFEYFSETQRNKGNFPGRFSGRQFSNSRSEMNVSTLELGDSALYLCASSSPGGGGSYEQYFGPGTRLTVT.

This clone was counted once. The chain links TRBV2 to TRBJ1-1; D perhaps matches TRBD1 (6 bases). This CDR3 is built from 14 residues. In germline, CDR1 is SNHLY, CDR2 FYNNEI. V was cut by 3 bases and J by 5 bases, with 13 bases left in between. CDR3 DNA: TGTGCCAGCAGTGATTGGGGGCGAAGTACTGAAGCTTTCTTT. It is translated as CASSDWGRSTEAFF.

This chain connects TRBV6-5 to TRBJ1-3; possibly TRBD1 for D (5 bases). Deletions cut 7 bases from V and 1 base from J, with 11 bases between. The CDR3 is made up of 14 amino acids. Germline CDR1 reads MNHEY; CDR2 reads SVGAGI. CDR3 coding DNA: TGTGCCAGCACCCCCGCAGGGTCTGGAAACACCATATATTTT. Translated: CASTPAGSGNTIYF.